A selection of T cell receptor beta chains follows, all from one sample in a study of blood T cell repertoires in COVID-19. Produced via immunoSEQ multiplex PCR; TCRdb's table is partial and in-frame only. The sample gives tens of thousands of clones, around 90% of which show up once; 4.8% is in the top ten. Sample: peripheral blood. The receptors here all came from a woman of 80 years or more with active COVID-19. CDR3s include the opening cysteine and the closing phenylalanine or tryptophan. D genes are given only for firm matches. Not all rows give a size; the values are once, few, many and, for expanded clones, a class.

>NA|TRBV6-5|TRBJ1-1|TRBD1
CASTPRQGVEAFF
TGTGCCAGCACCCCTCGACAGGGGGTTGAAGCTTTCTTT
>NA|TRBV6-5|TRBJ1-1|NA
CASSSTGNTEAFF
TGTGCCAGCAGTTCGACAGGGAACACTGAAGCTTTCTTT
>NA|TRBV19|TRBJ2-6|TRBD1
CASSAYRGAGANVLTF
TGTGCCAGTAGTGCGTACAGGGGTGCCGGGGCCAACGTCCTGACTTTC
>NA|TRBV11-2|TRBJ2-2|TRBD2
CASSLVVAGGPVGELFF
TGTGCCAGCAGCTTAGTCGTGGCGGGAGGGCCGGTGGGGGAGCTGTTTTTT
>NA|TRBV7-2|TRBJ2-3|TRBD2
CASSLQRAGGGADTQYF
TGTGCCAGCAGCTTACAACGGGCGGGAGGTGGCGCAGATACGCAGTATTTT
>NA|TRBV6-5|TRBJ2-1|TRBD1
CASSYRDREVDEQFF
TGTGCCAGCAGTTACCGGGACAGGGAGGTAGATGAGCAGTTCTTC
>few|TRBV7-2|TRBJ2-7|NA
CASSPTLSSYEQYF
TGTGCCAGCAGCCCAACCTTGAGCTCCTACGAGCAGTACTTC
>NA|TRBV7-2|TRBJ2-1|NA
CASSSGVGLIYNEQFF
TGTGCCAGCAGCTCAGGAGTGGGGCTGATCTACAATGAGCAGTTCTTC
>NA|TRBV11-1|TRBJ2-5|TRBD1
CASSRDRAQETQYF
TGTGCCAGCAGCCGCGACAGGGCCCAGGAGACCCAGTACTTC
>NA|TRBV7-8|TRBJ1-1|TRBD1
CASSNRDRGPPEAFF
TGTGCCAGCAGCAACCGGGACAGGGGGCCTCCTGAAGCTTTCTTT
>NA|TRBV28|TRBJ1-1|NA
CASSLGAGTTEAFF
TGTGCCAGCAGTCTGGGGGCCGGTACCACTGAAGCTTTCTTT
>NA|TRBV19|TRBJ2-1|NA
CASSIDQTSSYNEQFF
TGTGCCAGTAGTATAGATCAGACTAGCTCCTACAATGAGCAGTTCTTC
>NA|TRBV25-1|TRBJ2-7|NA
CASTPARGGLHEQYF
TGTGCCAGCACCCCTGCTAGAGGTGGCCTCCACGAGCAGTACTTC
>NA|TRBV6-5|TRBJ1-2|NA
CASSYYGGKSGYTF
TGTGCCAGCAGTTACTACGGGGGGAAGAGTGGCTACACCTTC
>NA|TRBV7-3|TRBJ2-2|TRBD2
CASSSLAGAGTGELFF
TGTGCCAGCAGCTCATTAGCGGGAGCGGGAACCGGGGAGCTGTTTTTT
>NA|TRBV11-2|TRBJ1-4|NA
CASSLDWAVGEKLFF
TGTGCCAGCAGCTTAGATTGGGCCGTAGGTGAAAAACTGTTTTTT
>once|TRBV2|TRBJ2-5|NA
CASSARQGREETQYF
TGTGCCAGCAGTGCCCGACAGGGGAGGGAGGAGACCCAGTACTTC
>NA|TRBV7-9|TRBJ1-1|NA
CASSLEPGLNTEAFF
TGTGCCAGCAGCTTAGAGCCAGGGTTGAACACTGAAGCTTTCTTT
>NA|TRBV10-3|TRBJ2-1|NA
CAIGLPERINEQFF
TGTGCCATCGGCCTACCGGAGAGAATTAATGAGCAGTTCTTC
>NA|TRBV6-2/TRBV6-3|TRBJ1-5|NA
CASSTIQGSRVSNQPQHF
TGTGCCAGCAGTACGATACAGGGTTCCCGTGTTAGCAATCAGCCCCAGCATTTT
>few|TRBV19|TRBJ2-1|TRBD2
CASSIRTSGREGQQFF
TGTGCCAGTAGTATAAGGACTAGCGGGAGGGAAGGACAGCAGTTCTTC
>NA|TRBV30|TRBJ2-1|TRBD1
CAWSRGTVSYNEQFF
TGTGCCTGGAGTCGAGGGACAGTATCCTACAATGAGCAGTTCTTC
>NA|TRBV2|TRBJ1-1|NA
CASRKTGHTEAFF
TGTGCCAGCAGGAAGACAGGCCACACTGAAGCTTTCTTT
>NA|TRBV25-1|TRBJ2-7|TRBD1
CASGRQGTYEQYF
TGTGCCAGCGGCAGACAGGGAACCTACGAGCAGTACTTC
>NA|TRBV18|TRBJ2-2|NA
CASTQLGNTGELFF
TGTGCCAGCACCCAGCTAGGGAACACCGGGGAGCTGTTTTTT
>few|TRBV4-2|TRBJ2-7|TRBD2
CASSLGGDEQYF
TGTGCCAGCAGCCTCGGGGGGGACGAGCAGTACTTC
>NA|TRBV2|TRBJ1-4|NA
CASSEGGTNEKLFF
TGTGCCAGCAGTGAAGGAGGAACTAATGAAAAACTGTTTTTT
>NA|TRBV18|TRBJ2-3|TRBD2
CASSPPGLAGGSDTQYF
TGTGCCAGCTCACCACCGGGACTAGCGGGAGGGTCAGATACGCAGTATTTT
>NA|TRBV5-1|TRBJ2-3|NA
CASSLGEVRWITDTQYF
TGCGCCAGCAGCTTGGGGGAGGTTAGGTGGATCACAGATACGCAGTATTTT
>NA|TRBV3-1/TRBV3-2|TRBJ2-2|NA
CASSPSLTGELFF
TGTGCCAGCAGCCCTAGCCTCACCGGGGAGCTGTTTTTT
>NA|TRBV5-6|TRBJ1-3|NA
CASSIITGSSGNTIYF
TGTGCCAGCAGCATAATAACAGGGTCATCTGGAAACACCATATATTTT
>NA|TRBV3-1/TRBV3-2|TRBJ2-1|NA
CASSLWQGYNEQFF
TGTGCCAGCAGCCTTTGGCAGGGATACAATGAGCAGTTCTTC
>NA|TRBV28|TRBJ1-5|NA
CASSSGPRPQHF
TGTGCCAGCAGTTCAGGGCCTCGGCCCCAGCATTTT
>NA|TRBV6-5|TRBJ2-3|TRBD1
CAESTGQGYTDTQYF
TGTGCCGAGAGCACGGGACAGGGGTACACAGATACGCAGTATTTT
>once|TRBV13|TRBJ2-7|TRBD2
CASSFGTSGTRSYEQYF
TGTGCCAGCAGCTTCGGTACTAGCGGAACCCGCTCCTACGAGCAGTACTTC
>NA|TRBV6-5|TRBJ1-4|TRBD1
CASSYSNRGDEKLFF
TGTGCCAGCAGTTACTCGAACAGGGGGGACGAAAAACTGTTTTTT
>NA|TRBV3-1/TRBV3-2|TRBJ2-1|NA
CASSQTDRGRRIDEQFF
TGTGCCAGCAGCCAGACAGACAGAGGTCGGCGGATCGATGAGCAGTTCTTC
>NA|TRBV7-2|TRBJ1-5|NA
CASSLKVNSGSNQPQHF
TGTGCCAGCAGCTTAAAGGTTAACAGTGGGAGCAATCAGCCCCAGCATTTT
>NA|TRBV27|TRBJ2-7|TRBD1
CASSDRGQGAYEQYF
TGTGCCAGCAGTGACAGGGGGCAGGGAGCCTACGAGCAGTACTTC
>NA|TRBV28|TRBJ2-1|NA
CASSYGHPNEQFF
TGTGCCAGCAGTTACGGACACCCCAATGAGCAGTTCTTC
>NA|TRBV5-6|TRBJ1-2|NA
CASSLVPGELYGYTF
TGTGCCAGCAGCTTGGTACCAGGGGAGCTCTATGGCTACACCTTC
>NA|TRBV4-1|TRBJ2-7|TRBD1
CASSQDLQGQGFYEQYF
TGCGCCAGCAGCCAAGATCTTCAGGGACAGGGATTCTACGAGCAGTACTTC
>NA|TRBV28|TRBJ1-1|TRBD1
CASSPGGAGTEAFF
TGTGCCAGCAGTCCAGGGGGCGCGGGCACTGAAGCTTTCTTT
>once|TRBV6-5|TRBJ1-2|TRBD1
CASSRGTGVKGYTF
TGTGCCAGCAGCCGAGGGACAGGGGTCAAGGGCTACACCTTC